This entry features one T cell receptor beta chain sequence. Sequencing used immunoSEQ multiplex PCR; TCRdb keeps in-frame clones, though not all of them. The sample has over 45,000 clones, roughly 90% seen once. Unmatched junction bases numbered 0, after V lost 3 bases and J lost 4 bases. This CDR3 region has 13 residues. Looked up from germline, CDR1 is GTSNPN and CDR2 is SVGIG (reference sequence). This entry comes from a study of blood T cell repertoires in COVID-19. The sequenced material came from peripheral blood. The rearrangement uses TRBV30 and TRBJ1-5, with 10 bases aligning to TRBD1. This clonotype was sampled from a man aged 60 to 69 with active COVID-19. Written as DNA, the CDR3 is TGTGCCTGGAGGGGACAGGGGAATCAGCCCCAGCATTTT. Amino acids: CAWRGQGNQPQHF.